This T cell receptor beta chain was recovered during a study of CD8+ T cells in alopecia areata. V lost 5 bases to trimming and J lost 8 bases, with 12 bases between them. The CDR3 is 12 residues long. In germline, CDR1 is MGHRA, CDR2 YSYEKL. Extracted from the samples, RNA was reverse transcribed into cDNA to serve as the sequencing template. Assay used: immunoSEQ multiplex PCR; TCRdb lists only in-frame clones, some missing. The table includes around 200,000 clones, about 60% detected once. Specified treatment: oral pan-JAK inhibitor, 5-10 mg twice daily. Only one count was recorded for this clone. As yet, its antigen is unknown. Points from the study as a whole: Scalp clonality decreased significantly with tofacitinib, and so did expanded CD8+ clones among the top 100. The study found that many expanded lesional clones persisted in scalp and blood during tofacitinib. Normal skin's resident alphabeta T cells are also sequenced in scalp samples.

The chain has TRBV4-1 and TRBJ1-1; D possibly corresponds to TRBD1 (6 bases). Sequenced here: CD8+ T cells sorted from blood, sampled at week 24, from a patient treated with tofacitinib. The clonotype was recovered from a human donor with alopecia areata. CDR3 bases: TGCGCCAGCAGCTCGGGGGGGGCGGAAGCTTTCTTT. Its protein is CASSSGGAEAFF.